This T cell receptor (beta chain) is drawn from a study of PD-L1 blockade in urothelial cancer (dated by TCRdb to the late 2010s). Looking at the study overall: Therapy was started in the mid-2010s for all patients, and atezolizumab 1,200 mg was administered intravenously every 3 weeks. About 90% of the roughly 29 patients were identified as males with urothelial cancer of bladder origin, and a prior smoking history was reported by 18 of 29 patients. An ECOG performance status of 0 or 1 was recorded for the patients, and 0 to 3 prior chemotherapy regimens had been received by the patients. Blood samples were analyzed 3 weeks after the start of treatment (second dose) and 6 weeks after the start of treatment. A median of roughly 140,000 T cells and 80,000 to 95,000 unique TCRs was obtained from blood samples, and a median clonality of 0.080 was observed. Somatic, immune and clinical correlates of response to PD-L1 blockade with atezolizumab in urothelial cancer were the focus of an exploratory multi-omic analysis. Pretreatment tumor samples, along with matched peripheral blood collected serially before and after atezolizumab treatment, underwent TCR sequencing. Progression-free survival longer than 6 months counted as durable clinical benefit, and TCR features were additionally tested against both progression-free and overall survival. Whole exome sequencing and RNA sequencing of pretreatment tumors were performed alongside TCR sequencing in the same patients. Durable clinical benefit was achieved by nine patients but not by the remaining 20. Under 30 patients had pretreatment blood TCR-seq, about 25 had at least one posttreatment blood collection, and about 25 had tumor TCR-seq. Summary of the overall study and its limitations: Improved progression-free and overall survival was associated with having pretreatment peripheral blood TCR clonality below the median. Because the sample size was small (n of about 29) and many exploratory analyses were performed, the results are intended to be hypothesis-generating. Among patients with durable benefit, tumor-associated TCR clones showed greater expansion in peripheral blood 3 weeks after treatment started (n = 22, p = 0.022).

Each PCR received spiked-in synthetic TCR analog templates so that absolute template abundance could be estimated from read counts. Using the immunoSEQ assay, TCRbeta CDR3 regions were amplified from genomic DNA with bias-controlled V and J gene primers. Sequencing of rearranged TCRbeta segments was performed at approximately 20X coverage. The authors processed their data as follows. Sequencing errors were corrected by clustering, and CDR3s were annotated against IMGT so that V, D and J genes could be assigned. Downstream analyses used only productive TCRbeta rearrangements and left out out-of-frame or stop-codon sequences. Clonality was calculated as one minus the Shannon entropy normalized by the log of the number of unique productive sequences. Clones differing between time points or between blood and tumor were identified by Fisher's exact test with Benjamini-Hochberg correction at adjusted p below 0.01. This immuneACCESS table, as held by TCRdb, lists in-frame sequences with V and J called but not all clones. Of the missing ones, under half trace to an unresolved V gene in checked studies; the others have no known cause. V, J and clone size are those of that table, while D and trimming were read from the DNA. This sample gives some 67,000 clones in total; around 90% of them show up just once. The ten largest clones capture 3.4% of the sample.

A cohort of 25 to 30 patients with locally advanced or metastatic urothelial carcinoma, treated at Memorial Sloan Kettering on a trial protocol, was included. Peripheral blood mononuclear cells were collected pretreatment and during treatment, at between 1 and 8 total time points per patient. The Qiagen DNeasy Blood extraction kit was used to purify genomic DNA from total PBMCs and from tumor samples. Collected pretreatment and during treatment, PBMCs were isolated and stored as previously described. A remark on this clone: The target of this receptor is not known. No much larger clone is present one base from it, and per-base qualities are unavailable.

After removal of 3 bases from V and 3 bases from J, the junction retains 6 bases not matched to a gene. In the germline V gene (reference sequence), CDR1 corresponds to MNHEY and CDR2 to SMNVEV. The CDR3 measures 15 amino acids from cysteine to phenylalanine. Solely the CDR3 DNA is kept, with 45 bases framed from the first base. The chain joins TRBV27 to TRBJ2-7, with 9 junctional bases fitting TRBD1. This sample comprised PBMCs, obtained around atezolizumab (anti-PD-L1) treatment. The clonotype was recovered from a man aged 55 to 70 with urothelial cancer. The CDR3 has the sequence CASSFSGTGRYEQYF. The DNA reads TGTGCCAGCAGTTTCTCCGGGACAGGGCGCTACGAGCAGTACTTC.